One and the same sample provided the 11 T cell receptor beta chains below, sequenced in a study of shared clonotypes between healthy human individuals. Sequencing was performed with immunoSEQ multiplex PCR; in TCRdb, only in-frame clones are kept and a portion is missing. The repertoire consists of around 500,000 clones, with 70% to 85% occurring once and the leading ten covering more than 10%. Specimen: PBMCs. The receptors stem from a middle-aged woman in good health. Some clones in this sample may be carry-over from other donors' samples.

This clone was seen a few times. CDR3 nucleotide sequence: TGTGCCAGCAGTGAGATGGACACGATAAACACTGAAGCTTTCTTT. This codes for CASSEMDTINTEAFF. The rearrangement uses TRBV6-1 and TRBJ1-1; TRBD1 might be the D (5 bases). Trimming removed 3 bases at V and 2 bases at J, with 13 bases between. The CDR3 runs to 15 residues. The germline V gene encodes CDR1 MNHNS and CDR2 SASEGT.

CDR3 loop: CASSPRDLGTEAFF. CDR3 coding DNA: TGTGCCAGCAGCCCACGGGACCTCGGGACTGAAGCTTTCTTT. The gene calls are TRBV7-9 and TRBJ1-1, with D tentatively TRBD1 (5 bases). V gave up 5 bases and J gave up 5 bases, with 15 bases separating them. The CDR3 loop spans 14 amino acids. Germline assignment: CDR1 SEHNR and CDR2 FQNEAQ (reference sequence).

The chain combines TRBV28 with TRBJ2-7; 7 bases agree with TRBD2. With 2 bases clipped from V and 4 bases from J, the junction kept 17 bases outside the gene matches. Germline V lookup: CDR1 MDHEN, CDR2 SYDVKM. The CDR3 totals 18 residues. CDR3 residues: CASSLNPARGGRAYEQYF. As DNA, the CDR3 is TGTGCCAGCAGTTTAAATCCCGCACGCGGCGGGAGAGCTTACGAGCAGTACTTC.

The rearrangement uses TRBV28 and TRBJ1-5; D gene unclear. V gave up 3 bases and J gave up 1 base, with 7 bases separating them. CDR3 length: 14 amino acids. In germline, CDR1 is MDHEN, CDR2 SYDVKM. The CDR3 DNA reads as TGTGCCAGCAGTTTCTACAAAAGCAATCAGCCCCAGCATTTT. It codes for CASSFYKSNQPQHF.

This chain uses TRBV11-2 with TRBJ2-7; D uncertain. Germline values: CDR1 SGHAT, CDR2 FQNNGV. This CDR3 comprises 12 residues. Trimming cost V 2 bases and J 2 bases, with 4 bases left between them. CDR3 in amino acids: CASSLQPYEQYF. In DNA form, the CDR3 reads TGTGCCAGCAGCTTACAGCCCTACGAGCAGTACTTC. Combining the CDR3 with reference TRBV11-2 and TRBJ2-7 gives the whole variable domain EAGVAQSPRYKIIEKRQSVAFWCNPISGHATLYWYQQILGQGPKLLIQFQNNGVVDDSQLPKDRFSAERLKGVDSTLKIQPAKLEDSAVYLCASSLQPYEQYFGPGTRLTVT.

V gene TRBV25-1 combines with J gene TRBJ1-2; TRBD1 might be the D (5 bases). CDR1 is MGHDK, CDR2 SYGVNS, per germline. Trimming shortened V by 6 bases and J by 8 bases, and 22 bases separated the two germline ends. CDR3 length equals 15 residues. The CDR3 region is CASSQRDPTFGGYTF. Here the CDR3 DNA reads TGTGCCAGCAGCCAGAGGGACCCCACCTTTGGCGGCTACACCTTC.

The chain links TRBV5-4 to TRBJ1-5, with 12 bases that match TRBD1. The CDR3 is 15 residues long. Germline V lookup: CDR1 SGHNT, CDR2 YYREEE (reference sequence). With V trimmed by 3 bases and J by 7 bases, 5 bases remained unmatched. As DNA, the CDR3 is TGTGCCAGCAGCTCAGGGACAGGGGGCACCCAGCCCCAGCATTTT. Its translation: CASSSGTGGTQPQHF.

V gene TRBV7-9 combines with J gene TRBJ2-3; 10 bases are shared with TRBD2. The CDR3 has 16 residues. The germline V gene encodes CDR1 SEHNR and CDR2 FQNEAQ (reference sequence). The V and J ends lost 5 bases and 2 bases, in that order; junction bases with no gene match: 7. CDR3 sequence (DNA): TGTGCCAGCAGCCTTCCCGGACTAGCGGCCACAGATACGCAGTATTTT. Protein product: CASSLPGLAATDTQYF.

The chain employs TRBV5-1 and TRBJ2-3; D is uncertain. The CDR3 loop spans 14 amino acids. Germline CDR1 and CDR2: SGHRS and YFSETQ. Trimming removed 0 bases at V and 2 bases at J, with 7 bases between. CDR3 amino acids: CASSLDQPTDTQYF. In nucleotides, the CDR3 is TGCGCCAGCAGCTTGGATCAGCCCACAGATACGCAGTATTTT.

The chain links TRBV19 to TRBJ1-4; tentative D call: TRBD1 (6 bases). Germline V gene sequence: CDR1 LNHDA, CDR2 SQIVND (reference sequence). The V end was cut by 10 bases, the J end by 4 bases, with 16 bases between. The CDR3 length is 14 residues. The CDR3 DNA reads TGTGCCACCAGTAGGGGGAATCGTAATGAAAAACTGTTTTTT. This gives the protein CATSRGNRNEKLFF.

This chain links TRBV29-1 with TRBJ1-2; perhaps TRBD1 as D (6 bases). The CDR3 has 14 amino acids. V dropped 7 bases and J dropped 6 bases, with 21 bases sitting between them. The germline CDR1 and CDR2 sequences are SQVTM and ANQGSEA. CDR3 loop: CSARGPGAKDGYTF. CDR3 coding DNA: TGCAGCGCCCGGGGGCCAGGGGCTAAGGATGGCTACACCTTC.